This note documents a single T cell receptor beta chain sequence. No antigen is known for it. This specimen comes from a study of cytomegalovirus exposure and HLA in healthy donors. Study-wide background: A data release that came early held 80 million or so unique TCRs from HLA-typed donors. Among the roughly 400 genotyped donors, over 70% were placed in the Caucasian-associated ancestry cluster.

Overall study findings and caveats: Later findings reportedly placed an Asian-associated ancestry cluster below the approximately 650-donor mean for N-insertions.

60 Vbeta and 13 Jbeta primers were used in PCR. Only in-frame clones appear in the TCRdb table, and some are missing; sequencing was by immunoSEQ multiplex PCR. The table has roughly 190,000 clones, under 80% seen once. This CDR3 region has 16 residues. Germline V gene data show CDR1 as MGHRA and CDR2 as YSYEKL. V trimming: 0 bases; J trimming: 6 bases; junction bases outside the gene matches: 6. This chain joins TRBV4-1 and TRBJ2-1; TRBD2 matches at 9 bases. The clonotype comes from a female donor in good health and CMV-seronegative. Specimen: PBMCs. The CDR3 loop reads CASSQDLGLAINEQFF. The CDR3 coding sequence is TGCGCCAGCAGCCAAGATCTTGGACTAGCGATCAATGAGCAGTTCTTC.